At least ten counts were recorded for the clone carrying this TCR beta chain. TCRdb reanalysed the reads using MiXCR and keeps one entry per CDR3 protein. The sample shows some 130,000 distinct CDR3 sequences, roughly 9% of them seen only once. These data originate in a study of T cell repertoires in cytomegalovirus infection. The junction had 8 bases not matched to a gene; V was cut back by 2 bases and J by 7 bases. The CDR3 spans 15 residues. Germline CDR1 reads MNHEY; CDR2 reads SVGAGI. This chain joins TRBV6-5 and TRBJ1-3, with TRBD1 identical over 7 bases. Sequencing used PBMCs. This TCR came from a human donor in good health (CMV status not recorded). Some clones in this sample may be carry-over from other donors' samples. The CDR3: CASSYDPTGRNTIYF. In nucleotides, the CDR3 is TGTGCCAGCAGTTACGATCCGACAGGGCGGAACACCATATATTTT.